This T cell receptor (beta chain) was identified in a study of molecular identifiers for immune sequencing clone quantification. Whole-study findings and limits: Spiked Jurkat TCR RNA originating from one cell could reportedly be identified amid roughly 970,000 naive cells.

This clonotype was observed a few times. Its matching antigen is unknown. In preparing bulk TCR libraries, previously described methods and listed TCR primers were used. MiXCR, applied by TCRdb to the PCR reads, yields one record per CDR3 protein. The sample carries about 330,000 distinct CDR3 sequences, 24% recorded once. V was clipped by 4 bases and J by 2 bases; unmatched bases: 4. The V gene's germline CDR1 is MNHEY and CDR2 SMNVEV (reference sequence). This CDR3 region has 14 residues. Naive CD8 library inputs spanned 20,000 to 1,000,000 sorted cells and 10%, 30% or 50% RNA. This TCR was sampled from a human donor in good health. Some libraries in this study had Jurkat cell RNA spiked in. This chain uses TRBV27 with TRBJ2-7; 8 positions match TRBD2. Sample: naive CD8+ T cells from blood, with Jurkat cell RNA spiked in. As for subset: FACS-sorted CD8+CD4-CCR7+CD45RA+ naive T cells. CDR3 DNA: TGTGCCAGCAGTTATACGGGAGGGCCCTACGAGCAGTACTTC. Translated: CASSYTGGPYEQYF.